This entry concerns a single T cell receptor (beta chain). The target of this receptor is not known. The DNA ends 3 residues before the CDR3 does, and the rest of the CDR3 is filled in from the germline J gene. Every participant had a single incident cervical HPV16 infection, and women with prevalent HPV16 infections were excluded. Cervical HPV DNA was detected with MY09/MY11 PCR, and genotyping was done by dot-blot hybridization. Around 15 mL of heparinized blood were centrifuged, and the buffy coat was split into aliquots, frozen at -30 degrees C, and then kept at -80 degrees C. Genomic DNA was extracted from buffy coat specimens using QIAGEN kits. This entry comes from a study of T cells in women clearing cervical HPV infection (dated by TCRdb to 2016 to 2019). In the study overall: Cases were 25 women with histologically confirmed HPV16-related CIN3 or worse, including a couple of invasive cancers. The controls were some 23 women whose single incident HPV16 infection cleared within 12 months with no development of precancer or cancer. Blood from cases was collected at the visit where the lesion was first found, while blood from controls was collected once the infection could no longer be detected. Among cases, blood sampling occurred a median of about 150 days after lesion detection, with an interquartile range of roughly 85 to 200 days. Since HLA typing was available for only a few women, HLA type could not be ruled out as a confounder. An exploratory proof-of-principle case-control study, nested within the Guanacaste HPV Natural History Study in Costa Rica, was conducted to compare TCR repertoires across cervical HPV16 outcomes. Cases were matched to controls by age within five years and by the year the sample was collected. Cases had a median age of approximately 34 years and controls had a median age of around 40, with no significant differences in baseline characteristics. The parent cohort enrolled 10,000 or so women aged 18 or older in Guanacaste, Costa Rica, during about 1992 to 1994 and followed them for six to eight years. Five blinded duplicates per group were added as quality controls, so that 60 or so samples were obtained: roughly 50 participants and 10 replicates.

V loses 3 bases, J loses 2 bases, and the germline ends lie 4 bases apart. The germline V gene specifies SGHVS as CDR1 and FQNEAQ as CDR2. The CDR3 holds 12 amino acids from the cysteine to the phenylalanine. The 27 bases shown cover part of the CDR3, and their frame starts at base 1. What the authors observed across the whole study: Cases were distinguished from controls with an estimated AUC of approximately 0.8 by random forest classifiers combining richness and V gene abundances. Lower TRBV6-7 relative abundance was observed in cases than in controls (roughly 0.12% versus 0.15%; Bonferroni P = 0.0008). TCR repertoire richness was significantly higher in CIN3+ cases than in controls across sequencing depths, while evenness did not differ. The cross-sectional design could not show whether the associations came before the infection or were a result of it, and neither effector/memory subsets nor HPV-specific T cells were isolated. T-cell numbers per sample were unknown, so richness differences could reflect varying T-cell content rather than repertoire biology.

TCR beta CDR3 regions were amplified by multiplex PCR from an average of about 1,100 ng genomic DNA per sample using the immunoSEQ assay. Primer bias was corrected in the assay by using a complete synthetic TCR repertoire to establish an amplification baseline. Amplicons were sequenced on the Illumina platform. The authors' pipeline ran thus. Error correction of the sequences involved clustering with frequency ratios plus a modified nearest-neighbor algorithm, after which the sequences were analyzed in the immunoSEQ Analyzer using IMGT gene definitions. At each rarefaction depth, TCR richness and evenness were averaged across 20 rarefaction repeats, and samples with fewer sequences than that depth were excluded. Wilcoxon rank sum tests with FDR correction were used to compare relative abundances of V, D and J genes between the groups. In the blinded duplicates, the intraclass correlation was just under 97% for TCR richness and averaged around 80% across more than 65 gene segments. In TCRdb, the immuneACCESS table is reduced to in-frame sequences with V and J assigned. These tables do not hold every clone; where another copy was compared, an unresolved V gene accounts for under half, and the others remain unexplained. V, J and clone size derive from that table, while D and trimming were established from the DNA sequence. The table for this sample lists 9,000 to 15,000 clones. Approximately 20% of the sample is taken by the ten largest.

The receptor was isolated from a woman aged 18-70 years with a cervical HPV16 infection that either progressed to CIN3+ or cleared (not recorded which). The rearrangement joined TRBV7-8 to TRBJ2-5; no D segment can be confidently identified. Sequencing used blood buffy coat. This receptor has the CDR3 CASSFLQETQYF. The CDR3 DNA, read in part, is TGTGCCAGCAGCTTCCTTCAAGAGACC.